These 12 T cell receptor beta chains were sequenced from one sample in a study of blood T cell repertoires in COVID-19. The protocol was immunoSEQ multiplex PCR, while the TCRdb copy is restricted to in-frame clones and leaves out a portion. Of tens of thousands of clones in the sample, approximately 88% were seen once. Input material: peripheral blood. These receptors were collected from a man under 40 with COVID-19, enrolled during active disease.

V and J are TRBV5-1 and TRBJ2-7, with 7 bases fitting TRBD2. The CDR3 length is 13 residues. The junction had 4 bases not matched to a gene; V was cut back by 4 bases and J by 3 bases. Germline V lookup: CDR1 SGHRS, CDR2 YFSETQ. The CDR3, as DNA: TGCGCCAGCAGCCACACGGGGGGCTACGAGCAGTACTTC. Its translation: CASSHTGGYEQYF. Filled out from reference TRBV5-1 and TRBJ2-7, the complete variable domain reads KAGVTQTPRYLIKTRGQQVTLSCSPISGHRSVSWYQQTPGQGLQFLFEYFSETQRNKGNFPGRFSGRQFSNSRSEMNVSTLELGDSALYLCASSHTGGYEQYFGPGTRLTVT.

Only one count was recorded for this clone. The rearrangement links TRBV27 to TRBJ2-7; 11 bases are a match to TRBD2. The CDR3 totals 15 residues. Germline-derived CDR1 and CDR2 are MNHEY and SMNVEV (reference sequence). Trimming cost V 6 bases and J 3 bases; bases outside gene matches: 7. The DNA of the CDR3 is TGTGCCAGCAGCCGGGGACTAGCGGACCTCTACGAGCAGTACTTC. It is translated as CASSRGLADLYEQYF.

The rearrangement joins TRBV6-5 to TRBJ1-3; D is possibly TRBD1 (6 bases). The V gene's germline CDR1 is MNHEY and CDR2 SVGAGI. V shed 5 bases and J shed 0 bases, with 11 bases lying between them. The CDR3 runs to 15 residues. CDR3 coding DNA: TGTGCCAGCAGTCGTCAGGGGAGCTCTGGAAACACCATATATTTT. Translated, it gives CASSRQGSSGNTIYF.

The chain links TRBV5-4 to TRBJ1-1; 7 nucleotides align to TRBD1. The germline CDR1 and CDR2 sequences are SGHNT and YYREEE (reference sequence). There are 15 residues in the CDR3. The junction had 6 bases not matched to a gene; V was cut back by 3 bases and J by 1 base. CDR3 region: CASSSRQGGNTEAFF. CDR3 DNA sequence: TGTGCCAGCAGCTCCCGACAGGGAGGGAACACTGAAGCTTTCTTT.

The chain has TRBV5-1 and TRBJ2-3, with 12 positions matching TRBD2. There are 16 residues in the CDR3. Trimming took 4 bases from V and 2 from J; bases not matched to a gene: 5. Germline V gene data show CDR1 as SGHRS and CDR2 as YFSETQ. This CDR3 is CASSPGLAGLTDTQYF. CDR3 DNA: TGCGCCAGCAGCCCCGGACTAGCGGGACTCACAGATACGCAGTATTTT.

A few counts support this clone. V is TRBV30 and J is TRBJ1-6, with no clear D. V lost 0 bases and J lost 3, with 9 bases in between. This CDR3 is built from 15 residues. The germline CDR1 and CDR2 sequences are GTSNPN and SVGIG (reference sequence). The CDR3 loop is CAWSVLSDYNSPLHF. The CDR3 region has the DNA TGTGCCTGGAGTGTACTCAGCGACTATAATTCACCCCTCCACTTT.

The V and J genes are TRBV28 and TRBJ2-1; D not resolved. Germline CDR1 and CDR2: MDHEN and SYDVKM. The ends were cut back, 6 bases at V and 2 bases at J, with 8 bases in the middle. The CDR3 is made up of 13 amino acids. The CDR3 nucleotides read TGTGCCAGCAGCTTAGAGGCCTACAATGAGCAGTTCTTC. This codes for CASSLEAYNEQFF. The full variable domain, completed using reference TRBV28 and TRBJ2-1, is DVKVTQSSRYLVKRTGEKVFLECVQDMDHENMFWYRQDPGLGLRLIYFSYDVKMKEKGDIPEGYSVSREKKERFSLILESASTNQTSMYLCASSLEAYNEQFFGPGTRLTVL.

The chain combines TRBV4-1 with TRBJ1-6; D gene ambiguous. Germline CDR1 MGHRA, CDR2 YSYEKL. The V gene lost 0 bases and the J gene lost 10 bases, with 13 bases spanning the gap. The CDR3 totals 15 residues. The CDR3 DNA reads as TGCGCCAGCAGCCAAGAAGGGCAGGCGGGGTCACCCCTCCACTTT. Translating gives CASSQEGQAGSPLHF.

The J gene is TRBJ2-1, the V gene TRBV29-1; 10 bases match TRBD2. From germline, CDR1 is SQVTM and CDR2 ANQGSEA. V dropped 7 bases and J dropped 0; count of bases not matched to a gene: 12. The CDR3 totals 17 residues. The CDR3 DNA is TGCAGCGCCGGACTAGCGGAGATCTCGGGCTCCTACAATGAGCAGTTCTTC. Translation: CSAGLAEISGSYNEQFF.

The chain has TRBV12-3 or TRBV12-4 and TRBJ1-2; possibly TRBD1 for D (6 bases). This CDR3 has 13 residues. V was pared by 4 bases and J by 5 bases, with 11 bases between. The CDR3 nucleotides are TGTGCCAGCAGTTGGTCAGGGGATTATGGCTACACCTTC. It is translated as CASSWSGDYGYTF.

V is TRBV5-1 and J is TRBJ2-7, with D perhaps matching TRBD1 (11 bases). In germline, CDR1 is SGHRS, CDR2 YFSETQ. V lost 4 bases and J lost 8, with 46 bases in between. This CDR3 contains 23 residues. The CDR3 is CASSLGGTGGLGLAGESARKQYF. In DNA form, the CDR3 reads TGCGCCAGCAGCCTAGGCGGGACAGGGGGGCTAGGTCTAGCGGGGGAATCCGCTAGGAAGCAGTACTTC.

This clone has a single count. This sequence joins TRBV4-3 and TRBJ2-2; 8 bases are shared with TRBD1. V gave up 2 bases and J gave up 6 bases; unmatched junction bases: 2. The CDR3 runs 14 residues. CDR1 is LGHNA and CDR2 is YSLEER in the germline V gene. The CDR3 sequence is CASSQQGAAGELFF. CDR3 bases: TGCGCCAGCAGCCAACAGGGGGCGGCCGGGGAGCTGTTTTTT.